The 5 T cell receptor beta chains below were found in one sample sequenced in a study of cytomegalovirus exposure and HLA in healthy donors (dated by TCRdb to about 2017). The library was built by means of the immunoSEQ multiplex PCR assay. For the multiplex PCR, a mixture combining 60 forward primers for TCR Vbeta segments and 13 reverse primers for TCR Jbeta segments was used. TCRdb provides this immuneACCESS table in a form limited to in-frame rearrangements. Some clones are lacking; in checked studies, under half of them reflect an unresolved V gene, and why the rest are absent is not known. The sample table shows 150,000 to 200,000 clones, and around 75% are seen once. The ten top clones hold under 5.5% of the sample. Sequencing was carried out using PBMCs. The receptors come from a young man in good health and CMV-seropositive.

The gene calls are TRBV5-1 and TRBJ1-1, with a weak D call TRBD1 (6 bases). This CDR3 has 17 amino acids. Germline V gene sequence: CDR1 SGHRS, CDR2 YFSETQ. Trimming stripped 4 bases from V and 0 bases from J, with 19 bases between. The DNA for the CDR3 is TGCGCCAGCAGCGGTTCCGGGACACCTAAATTGAACACTGAAGCTTTCTTT. Protein product: CASSGSGTPKLNTEAFF.

This clone occurred a few times. J is TRBJ1-2 and V is TRBV6-1; 7 bases are shared with TRBD1. Unmatched junction bases numbered 9, after V lost 4 bases and J lost 4 bases. The CDR3 covers 15 residues. Germline-derived CDR1 and CDR2 are MNHNS and SASEGT. The CDR3 coding sequence is TGTGCCAGCAGTGGGGTGACCAGACAGGGCTATGGCTACACCTTC. Translating gives CASSGVTRQGYGYTF.

The chain combines TRBV10-1 with TRBJ2-5, with D possibly TRBD2 on 5 matching bases. The length of the CDR3 is 15 residues. V was pared by 6 bases and J by 5 bases, with 19 bases between. The germline V gene encodes CDR1 WNHNN and CDR2 SYGVQD (reference sequence). The CDR3 loop reads CASSGRRAPAETQYF. In nucleotides, the CDR3 is TGCGCCAGCAGCGGTCGGCGGGCCCCGGCGGAGACCCAGTACTTC.

This chain uses TRBV6-5 with TRBJ1-2; no clear D. Germline CDR1 reads MNHEY; CDR2 reads SVGAGI. The CDR3 sequence is 12 residues long. The V end lost 6 bases, the J end lost 3 bases, and 8 bases lay between the germline ends. The CDR3 DNA follows: TGTGCCAGCAGGAGAGATGACTATGGCTACACCTTC. This gives the protein CASRRDDYGYTF.

CDR3 residues: CASSVQGQGNYGYTF. The CDR3 DNA is TGTGCCAGCAGCGTACAAGGACAGGGGAACTATGGCTACACCTTC. The chain uses TRBV5-4 and TRBJ1-2; 9 bases align to TRBD1. The CDR3 consists of 15 residues. CDR1 and CDR2 (germline): SGHNT, YYREEE (reference sequence). With V trimmed by 4 bases and J by 2 bases, 6 bases remained unmatched.